The rows below give T cell receptor beta chains drawn from one sample of a study of circulating tumor DNA in untreated peripheral T-cell lymphoma. Assay: immunoSEQ multiplex PCR; the TCRdb copy retains only in-frame clones and omits some. The data hold about 10,000 clones, with around 74% observed a single time. Sequencing used tumor tissue. The source of these receptors is a human donor with peripheral T-cell lymphoma. The CDR3 runs from the conserved cysteine through the conserved F or W. D genes are given only for firm matches. Size tells how often a clone was seen (once, few, many) or the class of an expanded clone, and some rows leave it out.

clone size: -; J gene: TRBJ2-7; D gene: TRBD1; CDR3 length: 18; V gene: TRBV6-8; CDR3 protein: CASSYRTGLRGFNVEQYF; CDR3 DNA: TGTGCCAGCAGTTACAGGACAGGGTTAAGGGGCTTTAATGTCGAGCAGTACTTC
clone size: few; J gene: TRBJ2-7; D gene: TRBD1; CDR3 length: 18; V gene: TRBV25-1; CDR3 protein: CASSPGIRQGGFYEEQYF; CDR3 DNA: TGTGCCAGCAGTCCCGGGATAAGACAGGGGGGCTTTTACGAGGAGCAGTACTTC
clone size: -; J gene: TRBJ1-2; D gene: -; CDR3 length: 11; V gene: TRBV30; CDR3 protein: CAWSPLGGYTF; CDR3 DNA: TGTGCCTGGAGCCCGCTGGGTGGCTACACCTTC
clone size: few; J gene: TRBJ1-5; D gene: -; CDR3 length: 15; V gene: TRBV18; CDR3 protein: CASSPQGGPNQPQHF; CDR3 DNA: TGTGCCAGCTCACCGCAGGGAGGGCCCAATCAGCCCCAGCATTTT
clone size: -; J gene: TRBJ2-7; D gene: -; CDR3 length: 14; V gene: TRBV29-1; CDR3 protein: CSGRTGRGPYEQYF; CDR3 DNA: TGCAGCGGCCGAACGGGGCGGGGACCGTACGAGCAGTACTTC
clone size: once; J gene: TRBJ1-6; D gene: -; CDR3 length: 14; V gene: TRBV5-1; CDR3 protein: CASSLRPTDSPLHF; CDR3 DNA: TGCGCCAGCAGCTTGCGGCCAACGGATTCACCCCTCCACTTT
clone size: -; J gene: TRBJ1-2; D gene: -; CDR3 length: 16; V gene: TRBV7-5; CDR3 protein: CASSLARSQGFYGYTF; CDR3 DNA: TGTGCCAGCAGCTTGGCCAGATCACAGGGTTTCTATGGCTACACCTTC
clone size: -; J gene: TRBJ2-7; D gene: -; CDR3 length: 14; V gene: TRBV7-5; CDR3 protein: CASSQGDRGDEQYF; CDR3 DNA: TGTGCCAGCAGCCAAGGTGACAGGGGTGACGAGCAGTACTTC
clone size: -; J gene: TRBJ1-2; D gene: -; CDR3 length: 15; V gene: TRBV6-8; CDR3 protein: CASSHRDGSLGGYTF; CDR3 DNA: TGTGCCAGCAGTCACCGGGACGGTTCCCTGGGCGGCTACACCTTC
clone size: few; J gene: TRBJ2-5; D gene: TRBD1; CDR3 length: 15; V gene: TRBV11-3; CDR3 protein: CASSSLDRLKETQYF; CDR3 DNA: TGTGCCAGCAGCTCCTTGGACAGGCTCAAAGAGACCCAGTACTTC